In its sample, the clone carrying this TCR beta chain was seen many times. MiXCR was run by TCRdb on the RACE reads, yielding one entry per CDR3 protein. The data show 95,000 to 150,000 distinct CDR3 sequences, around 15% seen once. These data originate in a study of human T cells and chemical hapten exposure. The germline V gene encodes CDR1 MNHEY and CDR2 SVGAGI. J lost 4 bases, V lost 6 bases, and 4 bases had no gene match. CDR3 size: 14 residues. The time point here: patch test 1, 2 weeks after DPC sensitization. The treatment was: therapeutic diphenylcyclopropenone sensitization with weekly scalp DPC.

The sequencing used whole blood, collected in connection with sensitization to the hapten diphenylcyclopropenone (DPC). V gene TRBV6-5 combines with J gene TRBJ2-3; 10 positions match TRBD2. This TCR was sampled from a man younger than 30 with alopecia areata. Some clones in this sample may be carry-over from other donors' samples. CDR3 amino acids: CASSTSGDADTQYF. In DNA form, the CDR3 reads TGTGCCAGCAGCACTAGCGGGGACGCAGATACGCAGTATTTT.